The next 5 T cell receptor beta chains were all read from a single sample in a study of blood T cell repertoires in COVID-19. The assay was immunoSEQ multiplex PCR, and TCRdb's table has in-frame clones only and misses some. Of 70,000 to 95,000 clones listed, over 70% are singletons. The sequencing input was peripheral blood. These receptors originate from a man aged 45-60 years with active COVID-19.

Only one count was recorded for this clone. The rearrangement joins TRBV7-9 to TRBJ2-7; D unclear. This CDR3 is 12 amino acids long. V was cut by 3 bases and J by 2 bases, with 5 bases left in between. Germline assignment: CDR1 SEHNR and CDR2 FQNEAQ (reference sequence). CDR3 in amino acids: CASSFGPYEQYF. Written as DNA, the CDR3 is TGTGCCAGCAGCTTTGGGCCCTACGAGCAGTACTTC. Filled out from reference TRBV7-9 and TRBJ2-7, the complete variable domain reads DTGVSQNPRHKITKRGQNVTFRCDPISEHNRLYWYRQTLGQGPEFLTYFQNEAQLEKSRLLSDRFSAERPKGSFSTLEIQRTEQGDSAMYLCASSFGPYEQYFGPGTRLTVT.

The chain links TRBV7-6 to TRBJ1-5; TRBD1 might be the D (6 bases). V was pared by 1 base and J by 2 bases, with 9 bases between. This CDR3 spans 15 amino acids. Germline V gene data show CDR1 as SGHVS and CDR2 as FNYEAQ. DNA for the CDR3: TGTGCCAGCAGCTTAGAACAGGGCCGCAATCAGCCCCAGCATTTT. It specifies CASSLEQGRNQPQHF.

The V and J genes are TRBV7-9 and TRBJ2-6; the match to TRBD1 covers 10 bases. The CDR3 sequence is 19 residues long. V trimming: 2 bases; J trimming: 1 base; junction bases outside the gene matches: 8. Germline CDR1 reads SEHNR; CDR2 reads FQNEAQ (reference sequence). The CDR3: CASSLKGQGTVSGANVLTF. The CDR3 DNA reads TGTGCCAGCAGCTTAAAGGGACAGGGGACAGTTTCTGGGGCCAACGTCCTGACTTTC.

Note on this clone: The sample holds other DNA sequences that translate to the same CDR3. This chain uses TRBV28 with TRBJ2-7; no reliable D call. There are 13 residues in the CDR3. Germline CDR1 is MDHEN and CDR2 is SYDVKM. V gave up 2 bases and J gave up 4 bases, with 9 bases separating them. The CDR3 DNA is TGTGCCAGCAGTTTAGAGACACCTTACGAGCAGTACTTC. Amino acid sequence: CASSLETPYEQYF.

This clone was recorded a few times. This chain joins TRBV14 and TRBJ1-1; tentative D call: TRBD1 (5 bases). Germline CDR1 reads SGHDN; CDR2 reads FVKESK. The CDR3 contains 15 residues. V lost 6 bases, J lost 12 bases, and 26 bases lay in between. DNA of the CDR3: TGTGCCAGCAGTTTAATGGGGGGACGAACCTTCGGGACTTTCTTT. Translation gives CASSLMGGRTFGTFF.